These 3 T cell receptor beta chains were all obtained from the same sample, sequenced in a study of T cell responses to AZD1222 COVID-19 vaccine. This table comes from immunoSEQ multiplex PCR, and its TCRdb copy is limited to in-frame clones, with some not included. The sample holds roughly 130,000 clones, roughly 86% seen once. Specimen: peripheral blood, collected on day 0 of AZD1222 vaccination. The receptors were sampled from an adult in good health.

The V gene is TRBV14, the J gene TRBJ2-1, with 11 bases that match TRBD1. The ends lost 0 bases at V and 11 bases at J; junction bases unmatched: 3. There are 14 residues in the CDR3. CDR1 is SGHDN, CDR2 FVKESK, per germline. The CDR3 sequence: CASSQDWTGGQQFF. For the CDR3, the DNA is TGTGCCAGCAGCCAAGATTGGACAGGGGGCCAGCAGTTCTTC.

The chain has TRBV19 and TRBJ1-2, with D perhaps TRBD1 (5 bases). The CDR3 is 13 amino acids. The V gene lost 7 bases and the J gene lost 2 bases, with 11 bases spanning the gap. The germline CDR1 and CDR2 sequences are LNHDA and SQIVND (reference sequence). The CDR3 DNA follows: TGTGCCAGTAACCTGGACAAGAACTATGGCTACACCTTC. Its protein is CASNLDKNYGYTF.

The chain couples TRBV9 to TRBJ2-3; 13 bases agree with TRBD2. Germline-derived CDR1 and CDR2 are SGDLS and YYNGEE. This CDR3 spans 16 amino acids. The V segment lost 3 bases and the J segment 3 bases; nucleotides outside the gene matches: 4. The CDR3 reads CASSAMTSGGTDTQYF. CDR3 bases: TGTGCCAGCAGCGCAATGACTAGCGGGGGGACAGATACGCAGTATTTT.